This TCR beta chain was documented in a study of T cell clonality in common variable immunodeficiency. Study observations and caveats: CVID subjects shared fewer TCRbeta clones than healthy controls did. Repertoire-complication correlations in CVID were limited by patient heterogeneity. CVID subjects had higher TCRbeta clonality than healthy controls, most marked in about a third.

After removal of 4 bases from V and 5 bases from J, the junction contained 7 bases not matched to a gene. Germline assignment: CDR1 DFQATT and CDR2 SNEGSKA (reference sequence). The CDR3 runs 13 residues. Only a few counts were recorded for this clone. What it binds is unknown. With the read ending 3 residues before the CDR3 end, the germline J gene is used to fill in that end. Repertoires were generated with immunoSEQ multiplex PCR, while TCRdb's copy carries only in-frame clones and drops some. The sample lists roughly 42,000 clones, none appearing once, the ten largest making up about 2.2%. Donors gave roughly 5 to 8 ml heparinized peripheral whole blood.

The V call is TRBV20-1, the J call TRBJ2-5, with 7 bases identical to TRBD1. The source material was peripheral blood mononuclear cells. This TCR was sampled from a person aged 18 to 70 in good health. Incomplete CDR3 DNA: TGCAGTGCTACCCGACAGGGCGTGGAGACC. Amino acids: CSATRQGVET. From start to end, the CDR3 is CSATRQGVETQYF.